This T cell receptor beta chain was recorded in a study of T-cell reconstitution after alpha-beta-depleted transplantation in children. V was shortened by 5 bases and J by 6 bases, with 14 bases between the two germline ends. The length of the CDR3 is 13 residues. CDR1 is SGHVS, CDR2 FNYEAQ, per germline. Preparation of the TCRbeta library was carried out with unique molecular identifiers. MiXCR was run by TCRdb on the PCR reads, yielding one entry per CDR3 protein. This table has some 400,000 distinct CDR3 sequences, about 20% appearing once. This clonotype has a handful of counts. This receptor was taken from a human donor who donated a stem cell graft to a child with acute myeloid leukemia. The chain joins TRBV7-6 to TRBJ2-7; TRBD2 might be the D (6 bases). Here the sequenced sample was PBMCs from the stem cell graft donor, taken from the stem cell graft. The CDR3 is CASSPGAGGEQYF. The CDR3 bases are TGTGCCAGCAGCCCCGGTGCCGGGGGCGAGCAGTACTTC.